These 12 T cell receptor beta chains originate from one sample sequenced in a study of T-cell memory formation after mild COVID-19. In TCRdb, the 5' RACE reads were re-called with MiXCR into one record per CDR3 protein. The sample yields roughly 190,000 distinct CDR3 sequences, around 25% seen once. Sequenced sample: PBMCs or a T cell subset sorted from them (not recorded which). These receptors came from an adult woman who had mild COVID-19 (a few samples of this study predate the infection). Cell type and time point are not known.

V usage is TRBV20-1 and J usage is TRBJ1-2; TRBD1 agrees at 8 bases. Germline V CDR1 and CDR2: DFQATT, SNEGSKA (reference sequence). Unmatched junction bases numbered 4, after V lost 4 bases and J lost 6 bases. This CDR3 has 12 residues. CDR3 in amino acids: CSATTGEDGYTF. The CDR3 coding sequence is TGCAGTGCTACGACAGGGGAGGATGGCTACACCTTC.

The V gene is TRBV5-1, the J gene TRBJ2-7, with D tentatively TRBD1 or TRBD2 (5 bases each). There are 14 residues in the CDR3. Germline-derived CDR1 and CDR2 are SGHRS and YFSETQ. V dropped 1 base and J dropped 2 bases, with 10 bases sitting between them. CDR3 sequence (DNA): TGCGCCAGCAGCTTGCGGGGCCCAGCCTACGAGCAGTACTTC. Amino acids: CASSLRGPAYEQYF.

The gene calls are TRBV20-1 and TRBJ2-1; D is perhaps TRBD2 (5 bases). Trimming took off 0 bases at V and 7 bases at J, with 19 bases between the two ends. The CDR3 extends over 16 amino acids. The germline V gene has CDR1 DFQATT and CDR2 SNEGSKA (reference sequence). The CDR3 here is CSARDLGPKSGNEQFF. For the CDR3, the DNA is TGCAGTGCTAGAGATCTTGGCCCTAAATCGGGGAATGAGCAGTTCTTC.

This clonotype was detected only a few times. V and J are TRBV5-1 and TRBJ1-2; 8 bases are shared with TRBD1. From germline, CDR1 is SGHRS and CDR2 YFSETQ. The CDR3 covers 14 residues. The V segment lost 1 base and the J segment 3 bases; nucleotides outside the gene matches: 2. CDR3 bases: TGCGCCAGCAGCTTGAACAGGGGGGACTATGGCTACACCTTC. This translates into CASSLNRGDYGYTF.

This clonotype was picked up a small number of times. The chain combines TRBV18 with TRBJ1-1; 8 bases agree with TRBD1. CDR3 size: 15 residues. Germline assignment: CDR1 KGHSH and CDR2 LQKENI. J gave up 5 bases and V 3 bases, and 8 bases lay outside the gene matches. The CDR3 coding sequence is TGTGCCAGCTCACCGGACAGGGTGGAGGGGACTGAAGCTTTCTTT. Amino acids: CASSPDRVEGTEAFF. Based on the CDR3 plus reference TRBV18 and TRBJ1-1, the full variable domain is NAGVMQNPRHLVRRRGQEARLRCSPMKGHSHVYWYRQLPEEGLKFMVYLQKENIIDESGMPKERFSAEFPKEGPSILRIQQVVRGDSAAYFCASSPDRVEGTEAFFGQGTRLTVV.

The chain employs TRBV6-1 and TRBJ1-5; weak D call: TRBD1 (5 bases). V lost 6 bases and J 7 bases, leaving 13 bases between the germline ends. The length of the CDR3 is 13 residues. CDR1 and CDR2 (germline): MNHNS, SASEGT. The CDR3 protein is CASRILGDQPQHF. CDR3 nucleotides: TGTGCCAGCAGAATACTAGGGGACCAGCCCCAGCATTTT.

The chain employs TRBV19 and TRBJ1-4, with a weak D call TRBD1 (6 bases). V was pared by 3 bases and J by 7 bases, with 15 bases between. CDR1 is LNHDA, CDR2 SQIVND, per germline (reference sequence). The CDR3 sequence is 15 residues long. The chain's CDR3 is CASSIWGRFGEKLFF. CDR3 in DNA: TGTGCCAGTAGTATCTGGGGGCGTTTCGGTGAAAAACTGTTTTTT.

The V and J genes are TRBV7-2 and TRBJ2-7; the D is unclear. Trimming took off 2 bases at V and 2 bases at J, with 10 bases between the two ends. Germline CDR1 reads SGHTA; CDR2 reads FQGNSA. The CDR3 runs to 14 residues. The CDR3 coding sequence is TGTGCCAGCAGCTTATCGCAAGGGACCTACGAGCAGTACTTC. Its translation: CASSLSQGTYEQYF.

V gene TRBV6-1 combines with J gene TRBJ2-2; 9 nucleotides match TRBD2. V shed 4 bases, J shed 3 bases, and the junction held 0 bases outside the gene matches. CDR3 size: 14 residues. CDR1 is MNHNS, CDR2 SASEGT, per germline. The CDR3 sequence: CASSGLADTGELFF. The CDR3 DNA follows: TGTGCCAGCAGTGGACTAGCGGACACCGGGGAGCTGTTTTTT.

This clonotype was seen more than once but under ten times. The genes are TRBV7-8 and TRBJ2-7, with TRBD2 matching 9 bases. V lost 8 bases, J lost 1 base, and 6 bases stayed unmatched. Germline V CDR1 and CDR2: SGHVS, FQNEAQ. The CDR3 totals 14 residues. The CDR3 region has the DNA TGTGCCAGCGGGGCTAGCGGGATTTCCTACGAGCAGTACTTC. It is translated as CASGASGISYEQYF.

This clonotype was seen a handful of times. The rearrangement links TRBV4-1 to TRBJ2-5; 9 positions match TRBD2. The CDR3 runs to 17 residues. The germline gives CDR1 MGHRA, CDR2 YSYEKL. V lost 0 bases and J lost 0; bases outside the gene matches: 5. CDR3 loop: CASSQERSGGYQETQYF. Here the CDR3 DNA reads TGCGCCAGCAGCCAAGAGAGGAGCGGGGGGTACCAAGAGACCCAGTACTTC.

The rearrangement links TRBV7-2 to TRBJ1-1, with 7 bases that match TRBD1. Germline V lookup: CDR1 SGHTA, CDR2 FQGNSA. CDR3 length equals 14 residues. V dropped 5 bases and J dropped 5; count of bases not matched to a gene: 8. CDR3: CASSARQGRTEAFF. CDR3 coding DNA: TGTGCCAGCAGCGCGAGACAGGGTCGTACTGAAGCTTTCTTT.